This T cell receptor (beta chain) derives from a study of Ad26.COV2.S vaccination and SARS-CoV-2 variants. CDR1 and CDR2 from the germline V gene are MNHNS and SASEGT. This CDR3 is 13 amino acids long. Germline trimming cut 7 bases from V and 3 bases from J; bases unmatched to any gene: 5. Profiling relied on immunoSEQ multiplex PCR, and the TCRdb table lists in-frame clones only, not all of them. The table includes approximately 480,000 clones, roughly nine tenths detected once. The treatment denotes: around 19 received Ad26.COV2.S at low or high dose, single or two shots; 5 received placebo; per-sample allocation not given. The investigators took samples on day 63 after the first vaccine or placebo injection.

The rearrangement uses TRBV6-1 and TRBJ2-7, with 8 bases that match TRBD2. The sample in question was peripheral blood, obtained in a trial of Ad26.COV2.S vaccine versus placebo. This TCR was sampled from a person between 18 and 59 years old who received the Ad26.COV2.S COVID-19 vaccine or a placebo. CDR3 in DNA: TGTGCCAGCATAGCCAGCGGGAGCTACGAGCAGTACTTC. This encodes CASIASGSYEQYF.